A single sample is the source of the 32 T cell receptor beta chains below, sequenced in a study of T cell clones after liver transplantation. Using immunoSEQ multiplex PCR, the repertoire was profiled, and TCRdb retains in-frame clones only, with some absent. Counted here are about 47,000 clones, 85% to 90% occurring once; the ten biggest clones make up under 15%. Sample: CD8+ T cells from blood, taken 12 months after liver transplant. Every receptor here comes from a human patient who received a liver transplant. These T cells may partly come from the graft donor.

The chain couples TRBV28 to TRBJ2-7; 10 bases line up with TRBD1. The junction had 6 bases not matched to a gene; V was cut back by 7 bases and J by 0 bases. The CDR3 loop spans 15 amino acids. In germline, CDR1 is MDHEN, CDR2 SYDVKM. CDR3 bases: TGTGCCAGCACCCACGGACAGGGGGTCTCCTACGAGCAGTACTTC. Translated, it gives CASTHGQGVSYEQYF.

The rearrangement joins TRBV19 to TRBJ2-1; D unresolved. The CDR3 is 13 residues long. V lost 5 bases and J 3 bases, leaving 8 bases between the germline ends. CDR1 is LNHDA and CDR2 is SQIVND in the germline V gene (reference sequence). In DNA, the CDR3 is TGTGCCAGTAGTTCACAGAGCTACAATGAGCAGTTCTTC. Protein: CASSSQSYNEQFF.

The rearrangement links TRBV4-1 to TRBJ2-1; 15 bases are shared with TRBD2. The V segment lost 4 bases and the J segment 4 bases; nucleotides outside the gene matches: 5. The germline V gene encodes CDR1 MGHRA and CDR2 YSYEKL. The CDR3 totals 17 residues. The CDR3 is CASSLGLAGGPYNEQFF. In nucleotides, the CDR3 is TGCGCCAGCAGCCTGGGACTAGCGGGAGGACCTTACAATGAGCAGTTCTTC.

The CDR3 sequence is CASSLITQVTEAFF. CDR3 in DNA: TGTGCCAGCAGCCTGATCACGCAGGTAACTGAAGCTTTCTTT. This chain connects TRBV28 to TRBJ1-1; D ambiguous. Trimming removed 6 bases at V and 5 bases at J, with 16 bases between. This CDR3 is 14 amino acids long. Germline lookup yields CDR1 MDHEN and CDR2 SYDVKM.

This rearrangement joins TRBV30 to TRBJ1-5; D call uncertain. V shed 3 bases and J shed 2 bases, with 11 bases lying between them. Germline CDR1 GTSNPN, CDR2 SVGIG (reference sequence). This CDR3 has 14 residues. The DNA of the CDR3 is TGTGCCTGGAGACACCAAGCCGGCAATCAGCCCCAGCATTTT. Residues: CAWRHQAGNQPQHF.

The chain recombines TRBV10-3 with TRBJ2-1; D unclear. The germline V and J ends were trimmed by 2 bases and 3 bases, with 8 bases remaining between them. CDR1 and CDR2 from the germline V gene are ENHRY and SYGVKD. This CDR3 region has 14 residues. The CDR3 loop is CAISEEDDYNEQFF. The CDR3 nucleotides are TGTGCCATCAGTGAGGAAGACGACTACAATGAGCAGTTCTTC.

The chain employs TRBV19 and TRBJ1-1; TRBD1 might be the D (5 bases). Trimming removed 5 bases at V and 1 base at J, with 17 bases between. The CDR3 loop spans 16 amino acids. The germline gives CDR1 LNHDA, CDR2 SQIVND (reference sequence). The CDR3 reads CASSHPEGATNTEAFF. In nucleotides, the CDR3 is TGTGCCAGTAGTCATCCAGAAGGGGCCACGAACACTGAAGCTTTCTTT.

V gene TRBV9 combines with J gene TRBJ2-7; TRBD2 might be the D (5 bases). CDR3 size: 14 residues. Germline loops: CDR1 SGDLS, CDR2 YYNGEE. Trimming removed 4 bases at V and 3 bases at J, with 14 bases between. As DNA, the CDR3 is TGTGCCAGCAGCTATAGCGAATTGGACTACGAGCAGTACTTC. This codes for CASSYSELDYEQYF.

The gene calls are TRBV28 and TRBJ2-7; a weak D match, TRBD2 (5 bases). Germline loops: CDR1 MDHEN, CDR2 SYDVKM. V gave up 6 bases and J gave up 6 bases, with 15 bases separating them. The CDR3 has 13 residues. The CDR3: CASSPRTGVEQYF. Written as DNA, the CDR3 is TGTGCCAGCAGCCCAAGGACTGGCGTCGAGCAGTACTTC.

Here the CDR3 reads CASSVPDSYTGELFF. The DNA for the CDR3 is TGTGCCAGCAGCGTACCCGACAGTTACACCGGGGAGCTGTTTTTT. V gene TRBV9 combines with J gene TRBJ2-2; D is possibly TRBD1 (5 bases). CDR1 is SGDLS, CDR2 YYNGEE, per germline. CDR3 length: 15 amino acids. V was clipped by 1 base and J by 3 bases, with 10 bases between them.

The chain joins TRBV4-3 to TRBJ1-2; the D gene is possibly TRBD1 (6 bases). V was shortened by 0 bases and J by 4 bases, with 12 bases between the two germline ends. The CDR3 runs to 15 residues. Looked up from germline, CDR1 is LGHNA and CDR2 is YSLEER. The CDR3 loop is CASSQDIPGVYGYTF. The CDR3 region has the DNA TGCGCCAGCAGCCAAGATATCCCAGGGGTCTATGGCTACACCTTC.

The chain joins TRBV5-4 to TRBJ2-1; the match to TRBD1 covers 8 bases. CDR3 length equals 17 residues. In germline, CDR1 is SGHNT, CDR2 YYREEE (reference sequence). V lost 4 bases, J lost 2 bases, and 11 bases stayed unmatched. This CDR3 reads CASSPLLRQGTYNEQFF. For the CDR3, the DNA is TGTGCCAGCAGCCCGCTTCTTCGACAGGGGACCTACAATGAGCAGTTCTTC.

The V gene is TRBV30, the J gene TRBJ2-3; 8 positions agree with TRBD2. The CDR3 totals 14 residues. CDR1 is GTSNPN and CDR2 is SVGIG in the germline V gene (reference sequence). After removal of 4 bases from V and 5 bases from J, the junction contained 8 bases not matched to a gene. CDR3 sequence: CAWNLAGGIDTQYF. CDR3 in DNA: TGTGCCTGGAACCTAGCGGGTGGGATAGATACGCAGTATTTT.

The chain combines TRBV28 with TRBJ1-1; D perhaps matches TRBD1 (5 bases). Per the germline V gene, CDR1 is MDHEN and CDR2 is SYDVKM. The V gene lost 6 bases and the J gene lost 0 bases, with 11 bases spanning the gap. This CDR3 is built from 14 residues. As DNA, the CDR3 is TGTGCCAGCAGCCCCGACAGATTGAACACTGAAGCTTTCTTT. It translates to CASSPDRLNTEAFF.

This chain's CDR3 is CASSLLALTRNQPQHF. CDR3 coding DNA: TGTGCCAGCAGTTTACTGGCTCTTACACGCAATCAGCCCCAGCATTTT. The chain combines TRBV28 with TRBJ1-5; D ambiguous. This CDR3 region has 16 residues. CDR1 is MDHEN, CDR2 SYDVKM, per germline. V was clipped by 2 bases and J by 2 bases, with 13 bases between them.

The J gene is TRBJ2-7, the V gene TRBV28; D not resolved. Trimming cost V 5 bases and J 2 bases, with 4 bases left between them. The germline CDR1 and CDR2 sequences are MDHEN and SYDVKM. The CDR3 runs to 11 residues. CDR3 sequence: CASSRPYEQYF. The CDR3 nucleotides are TGTGCCAGCAGTAGACCCTACGAGCAGTACTTC. The variable domain in full, completed from reference TRBV28 and TRBJ2-7, reads DVKVTQSSRYLVKRTGEKVFLECVQDMDHENMFWYRQDPGLGLRLIYFSYDVKMKEKGDIPEGYSVSREKKERFSLILESASTNQTSMYLCASSRPYEQYFGPGTRLTVT.

The gene calls are TRBV28 and TRBJ2-3, with no clear D. The CDR3 length is 13 residues. CDR1 and CDR2 from the germline V gene are MDHEN and SYDVKM. V lost 10 bases and J 2 bases, leaving 13 bases between the germline ends. Here the CDR3 reads CATCMADTDTQYF. The CDR3 nucleotides are TGTGCCACCTGCATGGCGGACACAGATACGCAGTATTTT.

This chain connects TRBV28 to TRBJ2-1; D might be TRBD2 (6 bases). Trimming shortened V by 4 bases and J by 3 bases, and 16 bases separated the two germline ends. This CDR3 comprises 16 residues. CDR1 and CDR2 (germline): MDHEN, SYDVKM. Here the CDR3 reads CASSSFNLGGYNEQFF. For the CDR3, the DNA is TGTGCCAGCAGTTCCTTCAACCTGGGGGGCTACAATGAGCAGTTCTTC.

The sample holds one count of this clone. The V call is TRBV7-9, the J call TRBJ1-3, with D perhaps matching TRBD1 (6 bases). Germline V gene sequence: CDR1 SEHNR, CDR2 FQNEAQ (reference sequence). The V and J ends lost 1 base and 3 bases respectively, with 19 bases between them. The CDR3 is made up of 18 amino acids. The CDR3 nucleotides are TGTGCCAGCAGCTTAGATTGGGGGCGCAGGATTGGTGGAAACACCATATATTTT. Translating gives CASSLDWGRRIGGNTIYF.

The chain joins TRBV19 to TRBJ1-5; D may be TRBD1 (6 bases). Trimming removed 4 bases from V and 4 bases from J, with 8 bases in between. The CDR3 loop spans 13 amino acids. Germline V gene lookup returns CDR1 LNHDA and CDR2 SQIVND (reference sequence). The CDR3 DNA is TGTGCCAGTAGTACACAGGGTAATCAGCCCCAGCATTTT. Its translation is CASSTQGNQPQHF.

The rearrangement links TRBV13 to TRBJ1-1; D ambiguous. The V end lost 11 bases, the J end lost 3 bases, and 13 bases lay between the germline ends. The CDR3 spans 12 residues. Germline CDR1 PRHDT, CDR2 FYEKMQ (reference sequence). The CDR3 is CAARRGDTEAFF. The CDR3 DNA reads as TGTGCCGCGAGGCGTGGAGACACTGAAGCTTTCTTT.

The chain recombines TRBV7-9 with TRBJ1-1, with TRBD1 matching 8 bases. The CDR3 is 17 residues long. Per the germline V gene, CDR1 is SEHNR and CDR2 is FQNEAQ (reference sequence). Losses at the gene ends were 5 bases for V and 3 bases for J; bases not matched to a gene: 14. CDR3 in amino acids: CASSPYSTGDGDTEAFF. In DNA form, the CDR3 reads TGTGCCAGCAGCCCTTACTCGACAGGGGATGGGGACACTGAAGCTTTCTTT.

This CDR3 reads CATGEDRITDTQYF. The CDR3 DNA reads as TGTGCCACGGGGGAGGACAGAATCACAGATACGCAGTATTTT. The rearrangement uses TRBV28 and TRBJ2-3; D tentatively fits TRBD1 or TRBD2 (6 bases each). The CDR3 length is 14 residues. Germline CDR1 and CDR2: MDHEN and SYDVKM. Trimming took 10 bases from V and 2 from J, leaving 16 bases between them. The whole variable domain, filled in from reference TRBV28 and TRBJ2-3, reads DVKVTQSSRYLVKRTGEKVFLECVQDMDHENMFWYRQDPGLGLRLIYFSYDVKMKEKGDIPEGYSVSREKKERFSLILESASTNQTSMYLCATGEDRITDTQYFGPGTRLTVL.

The chain recombines TRBV7-9 with TRBJ1-2; 7 bases are shared with TRBD1. Germline V gene lookup returns CDR1 SEHNR and CDR2 FQNEAQ (reference sequence). The CDR3 loop spans 14 amino acids. The trim removed 5 bases at V and 2 bases at J, leaving 5 bases unmatched. The CDR3 loop is CASSATGANYGYTF. In DNA form, the CDR3 reads TGTGCCAGCAGCGCAACAGGGGCCAACTATGGCTACACCTTC.

The chain combines TRBV19 with TRBJ1-1; D ambiguous. CDR3 size: 15 residues. CDR1 and CDR2 from the germline V gene are LNHDA and SQIVND (reference sequence). V was trimmed by 5 bases and J by 0 bases, leaving 13 bases between them. The CDR3 region is CASSVGRLMNTEAFF. CDR3 coding DNA: TGTGCCAGTAGTGTCGGACGGCTTATGAACACTGAAGCTTTCTTT.

The chain carries TRBV19 and TRBJ2-3; D unclear. The CDR3 contains 13 residues. Germline V gene lookup returns CDR1 LNHDA and CDR2 SQIVND (reference sequence). V lost 1 base, J lost 6 bases, and 8 bases lay in between. The CDR3 nucleotides are TGTGCCAGTAGTATAGTTTCACGGGATACGCAGTATTTT. It codes for CASSIVSRDTQYF.

The chain links TRBV7-6 to TRBJ1-2; 7 bases are a match to TRBD1. This CDR3 region has 15 residues. CDR1 SGHVS and CDR2 FNYEAQ come from the germline V gene. V trimming: 5 bases; J trimming: 3 bases; junction bases outside the gene matches: 9. In DNA form, the CDR3 reads TGTGCCAGCAGCCCACTACAGGGGAGGGACTATGGCTACACCTTC. Its translation is CASSPLQGRDYGYTF.

This clone has a handful of counts. J is TRBJ2-2 and V is TRBV9, with 7 positions matching TRBD2. The V segment lost 1 base and the J segment 0 bases; nucleotides outside the gene matches: 12. Looked up from germline, CDR1 is SGDLS and CDR2 is YYNGEE. The CDR3 sequence is 19 residues long. The DNA for the CDR3 is TGTGCCAGCAGCGTATCGAATTGGGCGGGAGCTGCGAACACCGGGGAGCTGTTTTTT. It yields the protein CASSVSNWAGAANTGELFF.

This chain connects TRBV4-1 to TRBJ2-2; a possible D gene is TRBD2 (5 bases). Germline V gene sequence: CDR1 MGHRA, CDR2 YSYEKL. The CDR3 totals 14 residues. V was shortened by 4 bases and J by 4 bases, with 10 bases between the two germline ends. CDR3 DNA sequence: TGCGCCAGCAGCCCCCGGGGTACCACCGGGGAGCTGTTTTTT. This encodes CASSPRGTTGELFF.

This clone was counted once. The genes are TRBV5-6 and TRBJ1-2; possible D gene TRBD1, 6 bases. Per the germline V gene, CDR1 is SGHDT and CDR2 is YYEEEE. Trimming shortened V by 5 bases and J by 6 bases, and 17 bases separated the two germline ends. The CDR3 runs to 14 residues. The CDR3 here is CASRGAGGWDGYTF. The CDR3 coding sequence is TGTGCCAGCAGGGGAGCGGGGGGCTGGGATGGCTACACCTTC.

The chain combines TRBV14 with TRBJ2-3; no definite D call. The CDR3 extends over 15 amino acids. Trimming cost V 1 base and J 0 bases, with 8 bases left between them. Germline-derived CDR1 and CDR2 are SGHDN and FVKESK. CDR3 DNA: TGTGCCAGCAGCCAAGGCGTTATTAGCACAGATACGCAGTATTTT. Its translation is CASSQGVISTDTQYF.

CDR3 sequence: CASSGRSGVGNEQFF. As DNA, the CDR3 is TGTGCCAGCAGCGGGAGGTCAGGGGTAGGCAATGAGCAGTTCTTC. The chain couples TRBV9 to TRBJ2-1, with D possibly matching TRBD1 (6 bases). V was trimmed by 3 bases and J by 6 bases, leaving 16 bases between them. This CDR3 contains 15 residues. CDR1 SGDLS and CDR2 YYNGEE come from the germline V gene.